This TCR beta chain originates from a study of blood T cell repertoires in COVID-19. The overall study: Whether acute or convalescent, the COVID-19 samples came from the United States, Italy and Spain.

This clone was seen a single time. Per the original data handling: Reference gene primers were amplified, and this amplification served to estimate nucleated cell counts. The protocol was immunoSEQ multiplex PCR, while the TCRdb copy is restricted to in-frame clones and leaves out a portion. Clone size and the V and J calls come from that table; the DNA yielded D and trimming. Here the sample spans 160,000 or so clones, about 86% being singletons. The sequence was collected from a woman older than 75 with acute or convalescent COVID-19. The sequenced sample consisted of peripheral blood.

CDR3 sequence reads: CASSPGHYGYTF. As DNA, the CDR3 is TGTGCCAGCAGCCCGGGACATTATGGCTACACCTTC. The V and J genes are TRBV5-6 and TRBJ1-2, with D possibly TRBD1 on 6 matching bases. The V gene's germline CDR1 is SGHDT and CDR2 YYEEEE. The CDR3 is 12 amino acids. Trimming shortened V by 4 bases and J by 5 bases, and 9 bases separated the two germline ends.